This T cell receptor (beta chain) derives from a study of blood T cell repertoires in COVID-19. TCRdb's copy holds only in-frame clones and misses some; the assay was immunoSEQ multiplex PCR. The data show around 250,000 clones, with 80% to 90% seen just once and around 0.8% held by the top ten. Germline V gene sequence: CDR1 MNHEY, CDR2 SVGEGT. The CDR3 is made up of 17 amino acids. The trim removed 5 bases at V and 0 bases at J, leaving 12 bases unmatched. The receptor was derived from a man between 50 and 59 years old who had been exposed to COVID-19. The specimen sequenced was PBMCs or T cells enriched from blood (not recorded which). The chain recombines TRBV6-2 or TRBV6-3 with TRBJ1-1; 7 bases are shared with TRBD1. The CDR3 DNA reads TGTGCCAGCAGTCCGATAGGGGGCCGACGAATGAACACTGAAGCTTTCTTT. It codes for CASSPIGGRRMNTEAFF.